The entry that follows covers one T cell receptor beta chain sequence. The data originate from a study of shared clonotypes between healthy human individuals. V lost 1 base and J lost 4, with 15 bases in between. CDR3 length equals 16 residues. Looked up from germline, CDR1 is LGHNA and CDR2 is YSLEER. Produced via immunoSEQ multiplex PCR; TCRdb's table is partial and in-frame only. The table shows about 2.3 million clones, with more than 80% occurring only once. This rearrangement joins TRBV4-3 to TRBJ2-3; maybe TRBD2 (6 bases). This TCR was sampled from a young man in good health. Some clones in this sample may be carry-over from other donors' samples. Sequenced: naive CD4+ T cells from PBMCs. Subset noted: CD45RA+ positively selected. As DNA, the CDR3 is TGCGCCAGCAGCCAAGGGGCCATTCCGGGGGCAGATACGCAGTATTTT. The encoded protein is CASSQGAIPGADTQYF.